Following are 29 T cell receptor beta chains from one sample sequenced in a study of glioma-infiltrating T cells. The iRepertoire nested amplicon-rescue multiplex PCR amplified TCR alpha and beta CDR3s from RNA. MiXCR, run by TCRdb on the multiplex PCR reads, gives a single entry per CDR3 protein. The sample lists thousands of distinct CDR3 sequences, 30% to 35% occurring once. What was sequenced was glioma tissue, nonneoplastic brain tissue, or PBMCs (not recorded which). These receptor sequences come from a human donor with low-grade glioma or glioblastoma, undergoing nonglioma brain surgery, or in good health (not recorded which).

By sample fraction, this clonotype is medium-sized. This rearrangement joins TRBV4-3 to TRBJ1-5, with D possibly TRBD1 on 6 matching bases. Germline loops: CDR1 LGHNA, CDR2 YSLEER. The CDR3 loop spans 15 amino acids. Trimming stripped 0 bases from V and 7 bases from J, with 13 bases between. DNA of the CDR3: TGCGCCAGCAGCCAAGATAGGGGGGAAGGCCAGCCCCAGCATTTT. Encoded protein: CASSQDRGEGQPQHF.

Of note for this clonotype: The CDR3 does not end in the conserved phenylalanine or tryptophan, so this is likely a read error. The chain joins TRBV25-1 to TRBJ1-2; TRBD1 aligns across 7 bases. This CDR3 spans 13 amino acids. Per the germline V gene, CDR1 is MGHDK and CDR2 is SYGVNS. Germline trimming cut 8 bases from V and 5 bases from J; bases unmatched to any gene: 8. CDR3 DNA sequence: TGTGCCAGCGGATCCGACAGGGTATATGGCTACACCTTA. Protein product: CASGSDRVYGYTL.

At least ten counts were recorded for this clonotype. This rearrangement joins TRBV18 to TRBJ2-1; no reliable D call. The CDR3 extends over 15 amino acids. Germline CDR1 KGHSH, CDR2 LQKENI. Trimming pared 3 bases from V and 6 bases from J, leaving 15 bases between. CDR3: CASSPVNGRTNEQFF. The DNA of the CDR3 is TGTGCCAGCTCACCGGTAAACGGTCGGACCAATGAGCAGTTCTTC. Full variable domain (remainder filled in from reference TRBV18 and TRBJ2-1): NAGVMQNPRHLVRRRGQEARLRCSPMKGHSHVYWYRQLPEEGLKFMVYLQKENIIDESGMPKERFSAEFPKEGPSILRIQQVVRGDSAAYFCASSPVNGRTNEQFFGPGTRLTVL.

In its sample, this clonotype ranks as medium-sized. V and J are TRBV6-1 and TRBJ2-5; D gene uncertain. Trimming took 1 base from V and 6 from J, leaving 6 bases between them. This CDR3 contains 12 residues. Germline lookup yields CDR1 MNHNS and CDR2 SASEGT. The CDR3 loop reads CASSEGVKTQYF. CDR3 DNA sequence: TGTGCCAGCAGTGAAGGGGTAAAGACCCAGTACTTC.

The chain has TRBV30 and TRBJ2-3, with D uncertain. Germline CDR1 is GTSNPN and CDR2 is SVGIG (reference sequence). CDR3 size: 14 residues. V dropped 7 bases and J dropped 4 bases, with 18 bases sitting between them. The CDR3 region is CASSGPQAADTQYF. The CDR3 DNA is TGTGCCTCTTCCGGGCCGCAAGCCGCAGATACGCAGTATTTT.

Judged by abundance, this clonotype is large. The J gene is TRBJ1-5, the V gene TRBV19; D not certain. This CDR3 is built from 14 residues. From germline, CDR1 is LNHDA and CDR2 SQIVND (reference sequence). V lost 3 bases to trimming and J lost 0 bases, with 6 bases between them. The CDR3 DNA follows: TGTGCCAGTAGTATTGGGTATAGCAATCAGCCCCAGCATTTT. It translates to CASSIGYSNQPQHF.

This clonotype was seen many times. This rearrangement joins TRBV5-4 to TRBJ2-1, with a tentative D call TRBD1 (9 bases). This CDR3 is built from 16 residues. Germline CDR1 and CDR2: SGHNT and YYREEE (reference sequence). The V end was cut by 5 bases, the J end by 1 base, with 16 bases between. Written as DNA, the CDR3 is TGTGCCAGCAGACCGGGGGGGACAGGGTCCTACAATGAGCAGTTCTTC. The encoded protein is CASRPGGTGSYNEQFF.

Note on this clonotype: A much more abundant neighbour one base away suggests this may be a read error. The rearrangement joins TRBV7-2 to TRBJ2-7; D gene ambiguous. The germline V gene has CDR1 SGHTA and CDR2 FQGNSA. V lost 11 bases to trimming and J lost 4 bases, with 9 bases between them. The CDR3 runs 10 residues. The CDR3 spells CACGVYEQYF. The CDR3 bases are TGTGCCTGCGGTGTATACGAGCAGTACTTC.

Concerning this clonotype: Germline is not matched at one junction end, which may reflect a read error. The chain joins TRBV6-2 or TRBV6-3 to TRBJ1-3, with D unclear. CDR1 is MNHEY, CDR2 SVGEGT, per germline. The CDR3 runs 16 residues. The CDR3 region has the DNA TGTGCCAGCGCCTCGGTTAGGCGGAGGTCTGTAAACACAATATATTTT. Translation: CASASVRRRSVNTIYF.

Sample share makes this clonotype large. The chain joins TRBV6-1 to TRBJ2-7, with 10 bases fitting TRBD2. V shed 6 bases and J 5 bases; nucleotides not matched to a gene: 4. Germline V gene lookup returns CDR1 MNHNS and CDR2 SASEGT. The length of the CDR3 is 13 residues. This CDR3 is CASRPTSGDEQYF. CDR3 DNA sequence: TGTGCCAGCAGACCCACTAGCGGGGACGAGCAGTACTTC.

This clonotype was detected many times. V usage is TRBV4-3 and J usage is TRBJ1-5; D ambiguous. The V end lost 1 base, the J end lost 5 bases, and 6 bases lay between the germline ends. The CDR3 runs 13 residues. Germline V gene lookup returns CDR1 LGHNA and CDR2 YSLEER. CDR3 in amino acids: CASSQAGDQPQHF. CDR3 sequence (DNA): TGCGCCAGCAGCCAAGCTGGCGATCAGCCCCAGCATTTT.

This clonotype was observed a few times. V is TRBV19 and J is TRBJ2-2; TRBD2 agrees at 13 bases. Germline V CDR1 and CDR2: LNHDA, SQIVND (reference sequence). V trimming: 5 bases; J trimming: 4 bases; junction bases outside the gene matches: 7. The CDR3 extends over 17 amino acids. The CDR3: CASSRTSGGRGTGELFF. The CDR3 region has the DNA TGTGCCAGTAGTCGGACTAGCGGGGGAAGAGGCACCGGGGAGCTGTTTTTT.

This clonotype was observed a few times. The rearrangement uses TRBV18 and TRBJ2-7; tentatively, D is TRBD2 (5 bases). Deletions cut 3 bases from V and 4 bases from J, with 16 bases between. Germline values: CDR1 KGHSH, CDR2 LQKENI. The CDR3 has 15 amino acids. The CDR3 DNA follows: TGTGCCAGCTCACCCGCCGGACCCCCGGGGTACGAGCAGTACTTC. Translating it yields CASSPAGPPGYEQYF.

Concerning this clonotype: A junction end diverges from the germline sequence, so it may reflect a read error. CDR3 bases: TGTGCCTGCAGTGAAGGCGGGTGGGCAGCAGATACGCAGTATTTT. Translated: CACSEGGWAADTQYF. The V and J genes are TRBV6-1 and TRBJ2-3; D perhaps matches TRBD2 (5 bases). Germline loops: CDR1 MNHNS, CDR2 SASEGT. The CDR3 sequence is 15 residues long.

As regards this clonotype: One end of the junction is discordant with germline, which a read error may explain. J is TRBJ1-5 and V is TRBV27; the D is unclear. CDR3 size: 15 residues. Germline V gene data show CDR1 as MNHEY and CDR2 as SMNVEV (reference sequence). The CDR3 DNA follows: TGTGCCAGCAGTTTATCGGGCACTAGCAATAAGCCCCAACATTTT. As protein: CASSLSGTSNKPQHF.

This clonotype was recorded at least ten times. V gene TRBV18 combines with J gene TRBJ1-1, with no clear D. This CDR3 is built from 13 residues. Germline-derived CDR1 and CDR2 are KGHSH and LQKENI. Trimming left V 3 bases short and J 9 bases short, with 14 bases between. CDR3 DNA sequence: TGTGCCAGCTCACCTACGGACGGAGACCAAGCTTTCTTT. Translating gives CASSPTDGDQAFF.

Regarding this clonotype: This sequence may be a read error, since a much larger clone differs from it by one base. The chain carries TRBV19 and TRBJ2-1; 9 bases are a match to TRBD2. Germline lookup yields CDR1 LNHDA and CDR2 SQIVND (reference sequence). CDR3 length: 16 residues. CDR3 sequence reads: CASSIDAGGAYNEHFF. The CDR3 nucleotides are TGTGCCAGTAGTATAGATGCGGGGGGGGCGTACAATGAGCATTTCTTC.

The rearrangement links TRBV6-1 to TRBJ2-7; tentatively, D is TRBD2 (6 bases). CDR1 MNHNS and CDR2 SASEGT come from the germline V gene. The CDR3 length is 13 residues. The CDR3 sequence: CANGGADTYEQYF. CDR3 DNA: TGTGCAAACGGGGGAGCAGATACCTACGAGCAGTACTTC.

With regard to this clonotype: This may arise from a read error, as a much more abundant clone is one base away. Written as DNA, the CDR3 is TGTGCCAGCAGCACCACCGGGACCGCTAGCAATCATCCCCAGCATTTT. This encodes CASSTTGTASNHPQHF. The chain is built from TRBV7-9 and TRBJ1-5, with a tentative D call TRBD1 (5 bases). This CDR3 has 16 amino acids. The germline CDR1 and CDR2 sequences are SEHNR and FQNEAQ (reference sequence).

About this clonotype: This clone may be a read error of a much larger clone one base away. The genes are TRBV7-2 and TRBJ2-7, with 9 nucleotides matching TRBD1. The CDR3 runs 15 residues. Germline CDR1 SGHTA, CDR2 FQGNSA. J lost 1 base, V lost 5 bases, and 6 bases had no gene match. The CDR3 DNA follows: TGTACCAGCAGCCACCGGGACAGGGTATCCTACGAGCAGTACTTC. It codes for CTSSHRDRVSYEQYF.

Of note for this clonotype: This sequence may be a read error, since a much larger clone differs from it by one base. This chain joins TRBV11-3 and TRBJ2-2; D unresolved. The CDR3 sequence is 15 residues long. In germline, CDR1 is SGHNT, CDR2 YENEEA. CDR3 nucleotides: TGTGCCAGCAGCTTATCAGGCGCGAACGCCGGGGAGCTGTTTTTT. This gives the protein CASSLSGANAGELFF.

This clonotype rates as medium-sized. The chain carries TRBV11-2 and TRBJ2-1; unclear D gene. Trimming pared 4 bases from V and 5 bases from J, leaving 9 bases between. The germline CDR1 and CDR2 sequences are SGHAT and FQNNGV. CDR3 length equals 13 residues. CDR3 protein: CASSSNNHNEQFF. The DNA of the CDR3 is TGTGCCAGCAGCTCGAACAACCACAATGAGCAGTTCTTC. Drawing the rest from reference TRBV11-2 and TRBJ2-1, the complete variable domain is EAGVAQSPRYKIIEKRQSVAFWCNPISGHATLYWYQQILGQGPKLLIQFQNNGVVDDSQLPKDRFSAERLKGVDSTLKIQPAKLEDSAVYLCASSSNNHNEQFFGPGTRLTVL.

This clonotype came up many times. The V gene is TRBV7-3, the J gene TRBJ1-2; 7 bases are a match to TRBD1. Trimming took 5 bases from V and 8 from J; bases not matched to a gene: 8. The CDR3 loop spans 13 amino acids. Germline V gene data show CDR1 as SGHTA and CDR2 as FQGTGA. This chain's CDR3 is CASSINQGGGYTF. The CDR3, as DNA: TGTGCCAGCAGCATCAATCAGGGGGGAGGCTACACCTTC.

In its sample, this clonotype is medium-sized. The V call is TRBV7-2, the J call TRBJ2-7; D possibly corresponds to TRBD1 (6 bases). Germline CDR1 is SGHTA and CDR2 is FQGNSA. This CDR3 is built from 14 residues. Deletions cut 2 bases from V and 3 bases from J, with 11 bases between. Here the CDR3 reads CASSLQGTYYEQYF. The CDR3, as DNA: TGTGCCAGCAGCTTACAAGGGACATACTACGAGCAGTACTTC.

Details on this clonotype: Being one base from a much bigger clone, this may be a read error. This chain joins TRBV19 and TRBJ1-2; tentatively, D is TRBD1 (5 bases). The germline V and J ends were trimmed by 1 base and 8 bases, with 11 bases remaining between them. CDR1 and CDR2 from the germline V gene are LNHDA and SQIVND (reference sequence). CDR3 size: 13 residues. The CDR3 sequence is CASSIARAGGYTF. The CDR3 coding sequence is TGTGCCAGTAGTATAGCCAGGGCCGGGGGCTACACCTTC.

The chain couples TRBV7-2 to TRBJ2-3; possibly TRBD2 for D (5 bases). Germline lookup yields CDR1 SGHTA and CDR2 FQGNSA. The CDR3 has 15 amino acids. V was pared by 1 base and J by 6 bases, with 14 bases between. This chain's CDR3 is CASSLVSPSPDTQYF. The CDR3 coding sequence is TGTGCCAGCAGCTTAGTTTCTCCTAGCCCGGATACGCAGTATTTT.

This clonotype was observed at least ten times. The V gene is TRBV5-1, the J gene TRBJ1-1; 8 bases fit TRBD1. Germline V gene sequence: CDR1 SGHRS, CDR2 YFSETQ. V was clipped by 3 bases and J by 4 bases; unmatched bases: 5. The CDR3 sequence is 14 residues long. The CDR3 DNA reads TGCGCCAGCAGCTACGGACAGGGAGCCACTGAAGCTTTCTTT. Amino acids: CASSYGQGATEAFF.

To note about this clonotype: Possible read error: a much larger clone is one base away. CDR3 region: CASSLETGASYEHYF. The CDR3 DNA reads as TGTGCCAGCAGTTTAGAGACAGGGGCCTCCTACGAGCATTACTTC. V gene TRBV12-3 or TRBV12-4 combines with J gene TRBJ2-7, with 8 bases lining up with TRBD1. There are 15 residues in the CDR3.

The V call is TRBV6-2 or TRBV6-3, the J call TRBJ1-2, with no clear D. The CDR3 extends over 14 amino acids. Trimming left V 2 bases short and J 4 bases short, with 11 bases between. Germline loops: CDR1 MNHEY, CDR2 SVGEGT. As DNA, the CDR3 is TGTGCCAGCAGTTACGAGGGTCAGTTCTATGGCTACACCTTC. It encodes CASSYEGQFYGYTF.